This T cell receptor beta chain is drawn from a study of T cell repertoires in cytomegalovirus infection (dated by TCRdb to about 2019). For the study in its entirety: The HLA type of each donor mattered for the analysis, because public TCR beta signatures pointed to carriage of CMV infection along with the matching HLA type.

General conclusions and limits of the study: The ex vivo response was dominated by HLA-C-restricted CMV-specific TCR beta clonotypes, which also provided the single most frequent clonotype in two of eight donors. Cumulative frequency of public TCR beta family members discriminated carriers of CMV infection plus the relevant HLA type in this cohort and an independent 352-donor cohort.

The reads were generated on an Illumina HiSeq 1500. TCRdb reran the public reads through fastp at Q25 and MiXCR, keeping productive beta chains. Rows are unified per CDR3 protein, each entry keeping the most common DNA and genes. For this sample the table gives 250,000 to 300,000 distinct CDR3 sequences, of which over 15% were detected only once. The top ten clonotypes cover about half of the sample. Germline trimming: 3 bases from V, 9 bases from J; junction bases outside gene matches: 5. The CDR3 runs 15 residues from the cysteine to the phenylalanine. Kept here is only the CDR3 DNA, which spans 45 bases and is read in frame from base 1. From a lookup of the germline V gene, CDR1 and CDR2 are MNHEY and SVGEGT. This clonotype has more than one count but fewer than ten. Its antigen is still unknown. One base away there is no much larger clone; base qualities are not given.

Sequenced material: CD8+ T cells from PBMCs. The V and J segments used are TRBV6-2 or TRBV6-3 and TRBJ1-6; 10 middle bases align to TRBD1. The TCR sequence derives from a human donor in good health (CMV status not recorded). Some clones in this sample may be carry-over from other donors' samples. The CDR3 reads as follows: CASSYMGQGSSPLHF. DNA sequence: TGTGCCAGCAGTTATATGGGACAGGGGAGTTCACCCCTCCACTTT.